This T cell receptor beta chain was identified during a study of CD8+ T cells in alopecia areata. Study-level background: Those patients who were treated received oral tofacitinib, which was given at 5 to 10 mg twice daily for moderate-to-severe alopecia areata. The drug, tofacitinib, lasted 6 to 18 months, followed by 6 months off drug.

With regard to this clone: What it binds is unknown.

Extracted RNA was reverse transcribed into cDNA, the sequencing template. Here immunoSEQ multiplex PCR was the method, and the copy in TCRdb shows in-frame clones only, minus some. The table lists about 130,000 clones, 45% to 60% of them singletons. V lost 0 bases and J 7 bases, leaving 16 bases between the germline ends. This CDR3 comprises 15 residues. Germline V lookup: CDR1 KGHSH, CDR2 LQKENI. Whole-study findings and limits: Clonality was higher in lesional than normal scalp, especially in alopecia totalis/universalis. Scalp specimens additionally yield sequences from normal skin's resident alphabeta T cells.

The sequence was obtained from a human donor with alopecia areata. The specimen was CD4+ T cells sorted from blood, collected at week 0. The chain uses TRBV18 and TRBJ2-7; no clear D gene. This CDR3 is CASSPPGSRAYEQYF. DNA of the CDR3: TGTGCCAGCTCACCACCGGGCAGCCGGGCGTATGAGCAGTACTTC.